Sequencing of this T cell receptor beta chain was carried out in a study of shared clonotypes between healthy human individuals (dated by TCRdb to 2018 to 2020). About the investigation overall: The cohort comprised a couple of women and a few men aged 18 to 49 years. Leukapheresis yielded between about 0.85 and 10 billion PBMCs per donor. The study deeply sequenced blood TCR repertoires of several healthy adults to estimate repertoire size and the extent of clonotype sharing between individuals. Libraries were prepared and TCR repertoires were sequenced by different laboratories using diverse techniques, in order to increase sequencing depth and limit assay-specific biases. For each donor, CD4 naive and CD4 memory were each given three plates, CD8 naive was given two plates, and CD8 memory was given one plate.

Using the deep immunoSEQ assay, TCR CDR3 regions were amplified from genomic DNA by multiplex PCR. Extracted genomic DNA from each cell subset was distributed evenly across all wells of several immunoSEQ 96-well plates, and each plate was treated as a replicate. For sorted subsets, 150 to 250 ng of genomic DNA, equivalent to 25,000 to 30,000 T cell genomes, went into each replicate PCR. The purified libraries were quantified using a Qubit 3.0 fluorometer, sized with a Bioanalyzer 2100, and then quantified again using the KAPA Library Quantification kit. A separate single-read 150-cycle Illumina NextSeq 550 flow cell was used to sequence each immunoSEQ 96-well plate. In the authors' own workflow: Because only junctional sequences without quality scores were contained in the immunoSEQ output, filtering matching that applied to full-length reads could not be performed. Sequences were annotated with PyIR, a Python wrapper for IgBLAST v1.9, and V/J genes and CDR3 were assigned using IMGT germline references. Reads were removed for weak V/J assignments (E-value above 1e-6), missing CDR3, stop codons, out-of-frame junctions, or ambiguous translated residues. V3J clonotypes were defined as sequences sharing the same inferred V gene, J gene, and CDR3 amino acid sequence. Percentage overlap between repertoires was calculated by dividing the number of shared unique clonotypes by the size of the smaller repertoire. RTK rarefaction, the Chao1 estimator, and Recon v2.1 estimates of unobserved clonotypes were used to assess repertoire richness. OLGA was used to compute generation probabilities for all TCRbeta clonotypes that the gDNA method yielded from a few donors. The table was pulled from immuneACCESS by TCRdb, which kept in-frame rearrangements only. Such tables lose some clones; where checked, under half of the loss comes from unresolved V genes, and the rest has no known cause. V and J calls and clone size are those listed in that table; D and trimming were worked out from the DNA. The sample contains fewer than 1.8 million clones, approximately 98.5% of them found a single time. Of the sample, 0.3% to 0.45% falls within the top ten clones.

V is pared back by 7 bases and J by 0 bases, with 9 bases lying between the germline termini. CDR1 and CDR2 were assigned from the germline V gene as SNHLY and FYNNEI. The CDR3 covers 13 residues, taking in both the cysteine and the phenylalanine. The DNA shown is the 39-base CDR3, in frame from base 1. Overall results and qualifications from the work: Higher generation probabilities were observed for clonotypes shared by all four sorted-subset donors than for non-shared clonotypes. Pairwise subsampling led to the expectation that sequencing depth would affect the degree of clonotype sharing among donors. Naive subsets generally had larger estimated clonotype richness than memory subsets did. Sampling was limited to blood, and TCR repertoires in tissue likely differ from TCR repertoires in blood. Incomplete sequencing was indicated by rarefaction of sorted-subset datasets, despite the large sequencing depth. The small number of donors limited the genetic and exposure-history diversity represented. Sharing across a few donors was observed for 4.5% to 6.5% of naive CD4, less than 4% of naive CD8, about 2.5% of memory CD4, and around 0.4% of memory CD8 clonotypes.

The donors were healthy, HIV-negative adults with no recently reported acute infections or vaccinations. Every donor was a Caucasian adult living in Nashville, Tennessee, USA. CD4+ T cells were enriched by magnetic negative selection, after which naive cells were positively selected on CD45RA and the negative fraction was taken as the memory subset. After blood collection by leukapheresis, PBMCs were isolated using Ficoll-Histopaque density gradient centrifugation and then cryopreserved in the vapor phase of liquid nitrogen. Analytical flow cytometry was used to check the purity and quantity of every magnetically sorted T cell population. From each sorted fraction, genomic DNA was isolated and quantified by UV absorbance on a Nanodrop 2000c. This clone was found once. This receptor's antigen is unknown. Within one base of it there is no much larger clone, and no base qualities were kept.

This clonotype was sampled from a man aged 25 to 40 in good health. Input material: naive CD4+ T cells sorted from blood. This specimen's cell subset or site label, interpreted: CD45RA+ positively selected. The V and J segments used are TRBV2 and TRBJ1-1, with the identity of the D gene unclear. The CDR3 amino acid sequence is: CASKPIMNTEAFF. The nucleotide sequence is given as TGTGCCAGCAAACCGATTATGAACACTGAAGCTTTCTTT.